Listed here are 25 T cell receptor beta chains from one sample, sequenced in a study of blood T cells in healthy people across ages. Sample-barcoded 5' priming and a J-beta primer mix drove a second PCR of roughly 6 to 12 cycles. MiXCR, applied by TCRdb to the 5' RACE reads, yields one record per CDR3 protein. This sample yields 1,800,000 or so distinct CDR3 sequences, of which more than 35% are seen a single time; about 23% belongs to the top ten. The sequenced sample was blood. Receptors originate from a human donor in good health.

This clonotype was counted a few times. V gene TRBV7-2 combines with J gene TRBJ1-4, with 8 bases fitting TRBD1. V was pared by 3 bases and J by 7 bases, with 10 bases of the junction left unmatched. The CDR3 is made up of 16 amino acids. Germline V lookup: CDR1 SGHTA, CDR2 FQGNSA. As DNA, the CDR3 is TGTGCCAGCAGCTTGACAGGGGATCTGAGTGGTGAAAAACTGTTTTTT. Amino acids: CASSLTGDLSGEKLFF.

The chain couples TRBV20-1 to TRBJ2-7; maybe TRBD1 (6 bases). Deletions cut 0 bases from V and 4 bases from J, with 16 bases between. Germline V CDR1 and CDR2: DFQATT, SNEGSKA (reference sequence). This CDR3 is built from 15 residues. CDR3 coding DNA: TGCAGTGCTAGAGATCTCGCCACAGGGAAGTACGAGCAGTACTTC. Protein product: CSARDLATGKYEQYF.

This clonotype has only a few counts. The rearrangement joins TRBV2 to TRBJ2-1; D is perhaps TRBD2 (6 bases). Germline V gives CDR1 SNHLY, CDR2 FYNNEI. V lost 10 bases and J 4 bases, leaving 14 bases between the germline ends. The CDR3 consists of 13 residues. The CDR3 sequence is CANLGGTYNEQFF. For the CDR3, the DNA is TGTGCCAACCTTGGGGGGACGTACAATGAGCAGTTCTTC.

This clonotype was recorded a few times. The chain carries TRBV6-1 and TRBJ2-3; no reliable D call. CDR1 and CDR2 from the germline V gene are MNHNS and SASEGT. The V and J ends lost 3 bases and 8 bases respectively, with 6 bases between them. The CDR3 sequence is 11 residues long. CDR3 sequence: CASSDASTQYF. The CDR3 DNA follows: TGTGCCAGCAGTGACGCTAGTACGCAGTATTTT.

J is TRBJ1-2 and V is TRBV9, with TRBD1 as a possible D gene (5 bases). This CDR3 is built from 15 residues. From germline, CDR1 is SGDLS and CDR2 YYNGEE. V lost 0 bases, J lost 3 bases, and 12 bases lay in between. CDR3 region: CASSVADRTYYGYTF. CDR3 coding DNA: TGTGCCAGCAGCGTAGCCGACAGAACTTACTATGGCTACACCTTC.

This clonotype was seen a handful of times. This rearrangement joins TRBV4-2 to TRBJ2-7; tentatively, D is TRBD1 or TRBD2 (6 bases each). The CDR3 is 15 residues long. The V gene lost 4 bases and the J gene lost 0 bases, with 13 bases spanning the gap. Germline V gene data show CDR1 as LGHNA and CDR2 as YNFKEQ. CDR3 region: CASSPGDSRSYEQYF. CDR3 in DNA: TGTGCCAGCAGCCCAGGGGACTCCCGCTCCTACGAGCAGTACTTC.

The rearrangement joins TRBV28 to TRBJ1-1; the D gene is possibly TRBD1 (6 bases). The CDR3 contains 13 residues. Trimming took off 7 bases at V and 3 bases at J, with 12 bases between the two ends. CDR1 and CDR2 from the germline V gene are MDHEN and SYDVKM. CDR3 sequence reads: CASIQTGYTEAFF. CDR3 DNA sequence: TGTGCCAGCATCCAAACAGGGTACACTGAAGCTTTCTTT. Based on the CDR3 plus reference TRBV28 and TRBJ1-1, the full variable domain is DVKVTQSSRYLVKRTGEKVFLECVQDMDHENMFWYRQDPGLGLRLIYFSYDVKMKEKGDIPEGYSVSREKKERFSLILESASTNQTSMYLCASIQTGYTEAFFGQGTRLTVV.

This chain uses TRBV5-1 with TRBJ2-5; 10 bases agree with TRBD1. The CDR3 contains 15 residues. CDR1 is SGHRS and CDR2 is YFSETQ in the germline V gene. The V and J ends lost 5 bases and 5 bases, in that order; junction bases with no gene match: 9. The CDR3: CASRLRQGAEETQYF. DNA of the CDR3: TGCGCCAGCAGACTGAGACAGGGGGCCGAGGAGACCCAGTACTTC. The full variable domain, its missing parts supplied by reference TRBV5-1 and TRBJ2-5, is KAGVTQTPRYLIKTRGQQVTLSCSPISGHRSVSWYQQTPGQGLQFLFEYFSETQRNKGNFPGRFSGRQFSNSRSEMNVSTLELGDSALYLCASRLRQGAEETQYFGPGTRLLVL.

This clonotype was recorded a few times. V usage is TRBV12-5 and J usage is TRBJ2-5, with TRBD1 matching over 8 bases. The CDR3 runs to 14 residues. Germline V CDR1 and CDR2: LGHNT, FRNRAP. V was clipped by 7 bases and J by 1 base; unmatched bases: 5. The DNA for the CDR3 is TGTGCTAGTGCCCAGGACAGGGCCCAAGAGACCCAGTACTTC. Amino acids: CASAQDRAQETQYF.

This clonotype was picked up a small number of times. The genes are TRBV7-2 and TRBJ2-3, with a tentative D call TRBD2 (5 bases). The V gene lost 3 bases and the J gene lost 1 base, with 8 bases spanning the gap. Germline CDR1 is SGHTA and CDR2 is FQGNSA. This CDR3 contains 14 residues. CDR3 sequence (DNA): TGTGCCAGCAGCTTGGAGGTTGGCACAGATACGCAGTATTTT. Protein product: CASSLEVGTDTQYF. The full variable domain, completed using reference TRBV7-2 and TRBJ2-3, is GAGVSQSPSNKVTEKGKDVELRCDPISGHTALYWYRQSLGQGLEFLIYFQGNSAPDKSGLPSDRFSAERTGGSVSTLTIQRTQQEDSAVYLCASSLEVGTDTQYFGPGTRLTVL.

The chain has TRBV27 and TRBJ2-7; D uncertain. The J call may be in error: the DNA end matches TRBJ2-5 better. This CDR3 has 15 amino acids. Per the germline V gene, CDR1 is MNHEY and CDR2 is SMNVEV (reference sequence). This chain's CDR3 is CASSSWEKVPETQYF. The CDR3 region has the DNA TGTGCCAGCAGTTCTTGGGAAAAAGTGCCGGAGACCCAGTACTTC.

The gene calls are TRBV10-3 and TRBJ2-5; D may be TRBD1 or TRBD2 (5 bases each). The CDR3 contains 13 residues. Germline-derived CDR1 and CDR2 are ENHRY and SYGVKD. Trimming cost V 7 bases and J 4 bases, with 13 bases left between them. CDR3 sequence reads: CAITSGPGETQYF. CDR3 DNA sequence: TGTGCCATCACCTCGGGGCCAGGAGAGACCCAGTACTTC.

This CDR3 is CASSLGTGSLAGEQYF. The CDR3, as DNA: TGTGCCAGCAGCTTAGGGACAGGCTCCCTCGCGGGCGAGCAGTACTTC. The chain is built from TRBV7-9 and TRBJ2-7, with 7 bases that match TRBD1. V was clipped by 1 base and J by 6 bases; unmatched bases: 12. CDR1 is SEHNR and CDR2 is FQNEAQ in the germline V gene (reference sequence). CDR3 length equals 16 residues.

This clonotype came up many times. The rearrangement uses TRBV10-3 and TRBJ1-2; maybe TRBD1 (5 bases). The germline V gene has CDR1 ENHRY and CDR2 SYGVKD. Trimming shortened V by 10 bases and J by 2 bases, and 14 bases separated the two germline ends. This CDR3 region has 13 residues. CDR3 residues: CASTRGPNYGYTF. In nucleotides, the CDR3 is TGTGCCAGCACAAGGGGACCAAACTATGGCTACACCTTC.

The table lists this clonotype with a few counts. The chain uses TRBV10-3 and TRBJ1-5; 8 bases are a match to TRBD1. CDR3 length: 14 amino acids. Germline V lookup: CDR1 ENHRY, CDR2 SYGVKD. J was trimmed by 7 bases and V by 6 bases; bases with no gene match: 8. The CDR3 protein is CAIRGQGAGQPQHF. DNA of the CDR3: TGTGCCATCAGGGGCCAGGGGGCAGGACAGCCCCAGCATTTT.

The V gene is TRBV4-2, the J gene TRBJ1-5; D remains ambiguous. Germline CDR1 LGHNA, CDR2 YNFKEQ. The length of the CDR3 is 14 residues. V was trimmed by 3 bases and J by 4 bases, leaving 10 bases between them. The CDR3 sequence: CASSHNYGNQPQHF. CDR3 in DNA: TGTGCCAGCAGCCATAATTACGGTAATCAGCCCCAGCATTTT.

The table lists this clonotype with many counts. The genes are TRBV20-1 and TRBJ2-1; D is possibly TRBD2 (6 bases). CDR3 size: 14 residues. Germline assignment: CDR1 DFQATT and CDR2 SNEGSKA (reference sequence). V lost 3 bases and J lost 8, with 17 bases in between. CDR3 sequence (DNA): TGCAGTGCTAGTGTAGCTGGGGGGTTCCATGAGCAGTTCTTC. Amino acid sequence: CSASVAGGFHEQFF.

In this sample, this clonotype turned up once. The gene calls are TRBV12-3 or TRBV12-4 and TRBJ1-3; 12 bases align to TRBD1. Trimming cost V 8 bases and J 5 bases; bases outside gene matches: 13. This CDR3 is 17 amino acids long. CDR3 amino acids: CASRRGQGAMSRNTIYF. CDR3 DNA sequence: TGTGCCAGCCGACGGGGACAGGGGGCAATGTCTAGAAACACCATATATTTT.

The chain couples TRBV7-2 to TRBJ2-1; D tentatively reads TRBD1 or TRBD2 (6 bases each). Germline CDR1 reads SGHTA; CDR2 reads FQGNSA. The CDR3 contains 17 residues. V shed 0 bases and J shed 0 bases, with 12 bases lying between them. The CDR3 region has the DNA TGTGCCAGCAGCTTAGCAGTAGGGGGGAGCTCCTACAATGAGCAGTTCTTC. This codes for CASSLAVGGSSYNEQFF.

The V call is TRBV6-1, the J call TRBJ1-1; 10 bases line up with TRBD1. The CDR3 consists of 18 residues. Germline trimming cut 7 bases from V and 0 bases from J; bases unmatched to any gene: 14. The germline gives CDR1 MNHNS, CDR2 SASEGT. The CDR3 region has the DNA TGTGCCAGCATCGACTCAAGGACAGGGGGGGTCATGAACACTGAAGCTTTCTTT. This encodes CASIDSRTGGVMNTEAFF.

The chain carries TRBV4-3 and TRBJ2-3; TRBD2 matches at 8 bases. This CDR3 region has 16 residues. V trimming: 2 bases; J trimming: 2 bases; junction bases outside the gene matches: 6. Germline V gene lookup returns CDR1 LGHNA and CDR2 YSLEER. CDR3 protein: CASSQIAGSPTDTQYF. The CDR3, as DNA: TGCGCCAGCAGCCAAATAGCGGGGAGCCCCACAGATACGCAGTATTTT.

The chain uses TRBV12-3 or TRBV12-4 and TRBJ2-3; 8 bases agree with TRBD1. This CDR3 has 14 amino acids. V shed 5 bases and J 4 bases; nucleotides not matched to a gene: 5. Here the CDR3 reads CASSPTGESDTQYF. CDR3 nucleotide sequence: TGTGCCAGCAGTCCGACAGGGGAATCAGATACGCAGTATTTT.

The chain employs TRBV12-3 or TRBV12-4 and TRBJ2-3; D may be TRBD2 (5 bases). The CDR3 is 13 residues long. V gave up 3 bases and J gave up 8 bases, with 12 bases separating them. As DNA, the CDR3 is TGTGCCAGCAGTTTCCAACTAGATGGTACGCAGTATTTT. Protein sequence: CASSFQLDGTQYF.

The chain combines TRBV12-3 or TRBV12-4 with TRBJ1-4; the match to TRBD1 covers 9 bases. J was trimmed by 8 bases and V by 3 bases; bases with no gene match: 7. This CDR3 has 15 amino acids. The CDR3 protein is CASSLSGTGREKLFF. The CDR3 nucleotides are TGTGCCAGCAGTTTGTCTGGGACAGGGAGGGAAAAACTGTTTTTT.

The rearrangement links TRBV14 to TRBJ1-1; 7 nucleotides align to TRBD1. V lost 5 bases, J lost 8 bases, and 8 bases stayed unmatched. CDR3 length: 13 residues. Germline lookup yields CDR1 SGHDN and CDR2 FVKESK. CDR3 protein: CASSEGAHLEAFF. The CDR3 region has the DNA TGTGCCAGCAGCGAGGGGGCCCATCTCGAAGCTTTCTTT.